The T cell receptor (beta chain) under discussion was sequenced for a study of T cell repertoires in cytomegalovirus infection. Study as a whole: Indicated by public TCR beta signatures were CMV infection and matching HLA type.

Trimming removed 10 bases at V and 4 bases at J, with 13 bases between. Germline V gives CDR1 SGHTA, CDR2 FQGNSA. This CDR3 region has 12 residues. Using its own MiXCR run on the reads, TCRdb lists one record per CDR3 protein. Among nearly 650,000 distinct CDR3 sequences, 20% to 25% were seen once, and the ten largest hold approximately 8%. Points from the study as a whole: Within the response measured ex vivo, HLA-C-restricted CMV-specific TCR beta clonotypes were dominant. The study identified carriers of CMV plus the relevant HLA from cumulative public TCR beta family frequency.

This clonotype was seen ten or more times. Its antigen is unknown. The material sequenced was CD8+ T cells from PBMCs. J is TRBJ1-2 and V is TRBV7-2, with D uncertain. The sequence came from a human donor in good health (CMV status not recorded). Some clones in this sample may be carry-over from other donors' samples. Here the CDR3 reads CAILIRAYGYTF. The DNA for the CDR3 is TGTGCCATTTTGATCCGGGCCTATGGCTACACCTTC.